A single sample is the source of the 2 T cell receptor beta chains below, sequenced in a study of blood T cell repertoires in COVID-19. Only in-frame clones appear in the TCRdb table, and some are missing; sequencing was by immunoSEQ multiplex PCR. The sample yields over 200,000 clones, approximately 90% seen once. The sequencing input was PBMCs or T cells enriched from blood (not recorded which). These TCRs come from a man aged 30 to 39 who had recovered from COVID-19.

The J gene is TRBJ1-2, the V gene TRBV7-9; D gene unclear. The germline gives CDR1 SEHNR, CDR2 FQNEAQ (reference sequence). V shed 5 bases and J shed 5 bases, with 9 bases lying between them. The CDR3 is 12 amino acids. CDR3: CASSLRRYGYTF. The CDR3 DNA is TGTGCCAGCAGCCTCCGCCGGTATGGCTACACCTTC. Together with reference TRBV7-9 and TRBJ1-2, the CDR3 gives the full variable domain: DTGVSQNPRHKITKRGQNVTFRCDPISEHNRLYWYRQTLGQGPEFLTYFQNEAQLEKSRLLSDRFSAERPKGSFSTLEIQRTEQGDSAMYLCASSLRRYGYTFGSGTRLTVV.

The rearrangement joins TRBV4-2 to TRBJ1-3, with 7 bases that match TRBD1. CDR1 is LGHNA, CDR2 YNFKEQ, per germline. The trim removed 0 bases at V and 3 bases at J, leaving 5 bases unmatched. The CDR3 consists of 16 residues. CDR3: CASSQETGLYGNTIYF. The CDR3 DNA sequence: TGTGCCAGCAGCCAAGAGACAGGGTTGTATGGAAACACCATATATTTT.